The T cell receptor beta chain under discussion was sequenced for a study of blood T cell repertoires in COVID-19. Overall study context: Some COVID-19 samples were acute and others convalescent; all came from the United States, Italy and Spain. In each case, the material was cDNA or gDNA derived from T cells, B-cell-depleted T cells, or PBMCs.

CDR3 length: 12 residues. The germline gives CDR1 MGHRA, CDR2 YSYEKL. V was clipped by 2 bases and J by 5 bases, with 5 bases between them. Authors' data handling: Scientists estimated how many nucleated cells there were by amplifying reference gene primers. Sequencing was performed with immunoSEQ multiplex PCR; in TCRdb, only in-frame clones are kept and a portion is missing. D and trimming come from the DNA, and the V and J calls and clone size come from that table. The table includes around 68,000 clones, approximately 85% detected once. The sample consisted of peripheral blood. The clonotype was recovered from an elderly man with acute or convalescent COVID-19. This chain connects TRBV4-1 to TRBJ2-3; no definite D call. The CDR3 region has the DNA TGCGCCAGCAGCCAAATTCAAGATACGCAGTATTTT. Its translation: CASSQIQDTQYF.